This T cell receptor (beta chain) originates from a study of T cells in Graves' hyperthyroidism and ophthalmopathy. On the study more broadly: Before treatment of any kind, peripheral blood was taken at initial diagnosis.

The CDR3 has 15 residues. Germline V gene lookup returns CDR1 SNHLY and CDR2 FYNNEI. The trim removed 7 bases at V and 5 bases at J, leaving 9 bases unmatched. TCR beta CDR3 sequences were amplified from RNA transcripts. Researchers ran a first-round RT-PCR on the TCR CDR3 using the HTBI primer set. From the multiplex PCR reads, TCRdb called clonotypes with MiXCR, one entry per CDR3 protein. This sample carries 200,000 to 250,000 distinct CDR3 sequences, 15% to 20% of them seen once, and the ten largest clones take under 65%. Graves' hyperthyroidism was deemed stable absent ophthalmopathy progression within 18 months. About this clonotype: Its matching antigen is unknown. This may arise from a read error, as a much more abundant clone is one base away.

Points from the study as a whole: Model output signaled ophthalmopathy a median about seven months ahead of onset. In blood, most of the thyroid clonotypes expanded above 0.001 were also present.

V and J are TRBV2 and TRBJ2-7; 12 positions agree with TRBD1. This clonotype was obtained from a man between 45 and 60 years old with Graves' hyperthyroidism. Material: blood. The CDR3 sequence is CASKPGQGANHEQYF. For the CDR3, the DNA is TGTGCCAGCAAACCGGGACAGGGGGCCAACCACGAGCAGTACTTC. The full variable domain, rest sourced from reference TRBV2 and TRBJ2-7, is EPEVTQTPSHQVTQMGQEVILRCVPISNHLYFYWYRQILGQKVEFLVSFYNNEISEKSEIFDDQFSVERPDGSNFTLKIRSTKLEDSAMYFCASKPGQGANHEQYFGPGTRLTVT.